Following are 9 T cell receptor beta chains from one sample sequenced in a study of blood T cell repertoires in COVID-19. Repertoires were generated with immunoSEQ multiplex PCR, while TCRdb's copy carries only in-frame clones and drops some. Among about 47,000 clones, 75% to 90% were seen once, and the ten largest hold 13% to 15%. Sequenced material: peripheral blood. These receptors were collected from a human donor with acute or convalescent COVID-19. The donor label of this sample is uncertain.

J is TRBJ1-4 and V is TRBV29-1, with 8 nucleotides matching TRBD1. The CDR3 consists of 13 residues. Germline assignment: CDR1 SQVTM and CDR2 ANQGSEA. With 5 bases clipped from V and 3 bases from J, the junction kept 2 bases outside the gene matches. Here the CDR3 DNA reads TGCAGCGTTCGGGACAGGTCTAATGAAAAACTGTTTTTT. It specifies CSVRDRSNEKLFF.

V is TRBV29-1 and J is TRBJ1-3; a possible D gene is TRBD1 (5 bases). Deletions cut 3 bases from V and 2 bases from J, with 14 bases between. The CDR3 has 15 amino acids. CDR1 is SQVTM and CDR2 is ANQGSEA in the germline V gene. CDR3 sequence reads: CSVDAGDSAGNTIYF. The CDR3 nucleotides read TGCAGCGTTGATGCGGGGGATTCTGCTGGAAACACCATATATTTT.

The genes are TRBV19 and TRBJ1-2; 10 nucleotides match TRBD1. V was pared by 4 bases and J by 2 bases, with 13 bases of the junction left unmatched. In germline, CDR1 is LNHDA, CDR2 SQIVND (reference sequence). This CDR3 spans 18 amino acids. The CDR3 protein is CASSKTPGTGALNYGYTF. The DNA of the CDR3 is TGTGCCAGTAGTAAGACCCCCGGGACAGGGGCCCTAAACTATGGCTACACCTTC.

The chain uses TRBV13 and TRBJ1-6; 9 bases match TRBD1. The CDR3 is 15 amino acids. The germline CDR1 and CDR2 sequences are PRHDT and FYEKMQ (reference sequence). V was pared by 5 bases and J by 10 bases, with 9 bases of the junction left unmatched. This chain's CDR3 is CASSTSRDRVSPLHF. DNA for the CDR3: TGTGCCAGCAGCACTAGCCGGGACAGGGTGTCACCCCTCCACTTT. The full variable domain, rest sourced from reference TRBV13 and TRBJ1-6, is AAGVIQSPRHLIKEKRETATLKCYPIPRHDTVYWYQQGPGQDPQFLISFYEKMQSDKGSIPDRFSAQQFSDYHSELNMSSLELGDSALYFCASSTSRDRVSPLHFGNGTRLTVT.

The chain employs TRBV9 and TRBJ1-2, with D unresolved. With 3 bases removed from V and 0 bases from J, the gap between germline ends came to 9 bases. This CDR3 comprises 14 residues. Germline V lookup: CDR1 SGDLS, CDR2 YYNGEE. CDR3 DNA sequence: TGTGCCAGCAGCGGACGGGGAGCTAACTATGGCTACACCTTC. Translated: CASSGRGANYGYTF.

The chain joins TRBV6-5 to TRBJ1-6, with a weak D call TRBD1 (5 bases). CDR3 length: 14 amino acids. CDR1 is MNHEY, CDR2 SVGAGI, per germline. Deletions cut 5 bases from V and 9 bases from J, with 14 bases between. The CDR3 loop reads CASSPDSGGSPLHF. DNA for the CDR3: TGTGCCAGCAGTCCCGACTCCGGGGGTTCACCCCTCCACTTT.

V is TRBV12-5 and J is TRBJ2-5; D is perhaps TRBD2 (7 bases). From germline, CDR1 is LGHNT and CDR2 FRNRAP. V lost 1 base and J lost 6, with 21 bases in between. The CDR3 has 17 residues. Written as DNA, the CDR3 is TGTGCTAGTGGTTTGGATCACATGGGGGGGGCCAGGAAGACCCAGTACTTC. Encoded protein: CASGLDHMGGARKTQYF.

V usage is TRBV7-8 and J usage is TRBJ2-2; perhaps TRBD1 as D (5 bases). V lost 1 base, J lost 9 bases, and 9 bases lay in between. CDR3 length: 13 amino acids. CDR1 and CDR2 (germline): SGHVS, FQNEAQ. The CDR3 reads CASSLDRSRELFF. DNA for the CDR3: TGTGCCAGCAGCTTAGACAGGAGCAGGGAGCTGTTTTTT.

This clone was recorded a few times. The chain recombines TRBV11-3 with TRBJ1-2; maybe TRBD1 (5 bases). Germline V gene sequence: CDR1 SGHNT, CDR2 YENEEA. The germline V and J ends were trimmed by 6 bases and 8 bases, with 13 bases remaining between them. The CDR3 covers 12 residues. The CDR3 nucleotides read TGTGCCAGCAGGCGGGGGGAAGGAGGCTACACCTTC. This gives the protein CASRRGEGGYTF.